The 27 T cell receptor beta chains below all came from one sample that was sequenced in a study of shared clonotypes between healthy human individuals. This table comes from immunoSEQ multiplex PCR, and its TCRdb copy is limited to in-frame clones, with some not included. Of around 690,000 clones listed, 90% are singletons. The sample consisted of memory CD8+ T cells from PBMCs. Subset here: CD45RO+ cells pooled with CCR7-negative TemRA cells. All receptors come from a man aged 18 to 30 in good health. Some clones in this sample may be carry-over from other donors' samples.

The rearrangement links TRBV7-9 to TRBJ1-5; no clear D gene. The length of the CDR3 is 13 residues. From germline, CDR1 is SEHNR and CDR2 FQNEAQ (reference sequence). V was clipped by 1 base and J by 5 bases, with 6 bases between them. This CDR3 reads CASSLEAYQPQHF. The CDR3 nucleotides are TGTGCCAGCAGCTTAGAGGCGTATCAGCCCCAGCATTTT.

The CDR3, as DNA: TGTGCCAGCAGTTCATCCCCGGGGTACGAGCAGTACTTC. It is translated as CASSSSPGYEQYF. The chain employs TRBV27 and TRBJ2-7; D might be TRBD2 (5 bases). Germline V CDR1 and CDR2: MNHEY, SMNVEV (reference sequence). CDR3 size: 13 residues. The V and J ends lost 4 bases and 4 bases respectively, with 11 bases between them.

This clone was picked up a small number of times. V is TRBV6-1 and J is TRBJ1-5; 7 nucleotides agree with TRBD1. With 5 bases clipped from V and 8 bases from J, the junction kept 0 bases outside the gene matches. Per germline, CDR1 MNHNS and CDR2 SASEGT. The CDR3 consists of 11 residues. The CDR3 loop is CASSQGEPQHF. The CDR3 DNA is TGTGCCAGCAGTCAGGGGGAGCCCCAGCATTTT.

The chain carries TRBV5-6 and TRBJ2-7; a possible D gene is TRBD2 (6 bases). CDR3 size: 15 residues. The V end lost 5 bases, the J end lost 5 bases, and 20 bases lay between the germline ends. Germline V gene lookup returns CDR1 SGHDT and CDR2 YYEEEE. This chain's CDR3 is CASSLRFRERHEQYF. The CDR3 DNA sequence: TGTGCCAGCAGTCTCCGGTTTCGGGAGCGCCACGAGCAGTACTTC.

CDR3: CASSVAGGPGEQYF. CDR3 DNA: TGTGCCAGCAGCGTAGCGGGAGGGCCGGGAGAGCAGTACTTC. The chain couples TRBV9 to TRBJ2-7; the match to TRBD2 covers 8 bases. J was trimmed by 7 bases and V by 0 bases; bases with no gene match: 6. In germline, CDR1 is SGDLS, CDR2 YYNGEE. This CDR3 is 14 amino acids long.

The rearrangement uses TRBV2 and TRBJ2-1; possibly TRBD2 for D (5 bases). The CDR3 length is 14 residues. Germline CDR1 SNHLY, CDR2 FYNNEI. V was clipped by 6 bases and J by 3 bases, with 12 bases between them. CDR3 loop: CASRAKGGYNEQFF. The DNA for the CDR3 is TGTGCCAGCAGGGCGAAAGGAGGCTACAATGAGCAGTTCTTC.

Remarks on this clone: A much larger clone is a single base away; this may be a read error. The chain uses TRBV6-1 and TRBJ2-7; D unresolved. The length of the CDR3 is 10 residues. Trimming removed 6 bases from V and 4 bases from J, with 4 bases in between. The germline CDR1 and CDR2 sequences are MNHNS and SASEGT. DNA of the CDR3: TGTGCCAGCAGGCTATACGAGCAGTACTTC. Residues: CASRLYEQYF.

The CDR3 reads CAIRSGESPYNEQFF. CDR3 coding DNA: TGTGCCATCCGATCCGGGGAGAGTCCCTACAATGAGCAGTTCTTC. This sequence joins TRBV10-3 and TRBJ2-1; a possible D gene is TRBD2 (5 bases). The CDR3 loop spans 15 amino acids. The germline V gene encodes CDR1 ENHRY and CDR2 SYGVKD. Trimming removed 8 bases from V and 2 bases from J, with 16 bases in between.

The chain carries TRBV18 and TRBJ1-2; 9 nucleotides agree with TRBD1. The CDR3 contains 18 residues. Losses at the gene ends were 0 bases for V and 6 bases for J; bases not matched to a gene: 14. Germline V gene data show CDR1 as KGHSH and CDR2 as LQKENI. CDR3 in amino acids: CASSPPVGDRVVRDGYTF. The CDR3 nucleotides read TGTGCCAGCTCACCACCAGTAGGGGACAGGGTCGTTCGTGATGGCTACACCTTC.

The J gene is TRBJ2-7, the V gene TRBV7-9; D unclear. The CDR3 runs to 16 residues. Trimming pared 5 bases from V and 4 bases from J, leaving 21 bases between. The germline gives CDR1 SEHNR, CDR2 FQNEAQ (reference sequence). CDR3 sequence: CASSPMPPSAPYEQYF. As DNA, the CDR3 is TGTGCCAGCAGCCCAATGCCGCCCAGCGCTCCGTACGAGCAGTACTTC.

Here the CDR3 DNA reads TGTGCCCGGCCAGGACAGGGTCTCCACGAGCAGTACTTC. As protein: CARPGQGLHEQYF. The chain joins TRBV7-7 to TRBJ2-7; TRBD1 matches 8 bases. The CDR3 length is 13 residues. Trimming cost V 11 bases and J 5 bases; bases outside gene matches: 11. Germline CDR1 is SSHAT and CDR2 is FNYEAQ (reference sequence). The complete variable domain, with remaining parts taken from reference TRBV7-7 and TRBJ2-7, reads GAGVSQSPRYKVTKRGQDVTLRCDPISSHATLYWYQQALGQGPEFLTYFNYEAQPDKSGLPSDRFSAERPEGSISTLTIQRTEQRDSAMYRCARPGQGLHEQYFGPGTRLTVT.

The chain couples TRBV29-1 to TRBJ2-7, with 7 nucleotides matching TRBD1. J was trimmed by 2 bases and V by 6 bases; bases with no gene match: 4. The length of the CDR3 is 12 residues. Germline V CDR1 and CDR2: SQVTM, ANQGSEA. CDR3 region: CSVGTAPYEQYF. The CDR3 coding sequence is TGCAGCGTCGGGACAGCTCCCTACGAGCAGTACTTC.

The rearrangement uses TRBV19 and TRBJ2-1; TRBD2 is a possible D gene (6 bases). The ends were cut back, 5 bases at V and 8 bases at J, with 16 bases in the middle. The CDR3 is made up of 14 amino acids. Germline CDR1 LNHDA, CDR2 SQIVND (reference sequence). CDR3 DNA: TGTGCCAGTAGTCCGGGACTGGCGTTGTATGAGCAGTTCTTC. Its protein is CASSPGLALYEQFF.

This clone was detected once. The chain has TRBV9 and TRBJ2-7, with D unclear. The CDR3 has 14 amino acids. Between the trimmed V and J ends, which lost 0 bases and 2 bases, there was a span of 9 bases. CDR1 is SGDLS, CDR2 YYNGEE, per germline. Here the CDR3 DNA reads TGTGCCAGCAGCGTAGTCCCCCGGCCCTACGAGCAGTACTTC. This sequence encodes CASSVVPRPYEQYF.

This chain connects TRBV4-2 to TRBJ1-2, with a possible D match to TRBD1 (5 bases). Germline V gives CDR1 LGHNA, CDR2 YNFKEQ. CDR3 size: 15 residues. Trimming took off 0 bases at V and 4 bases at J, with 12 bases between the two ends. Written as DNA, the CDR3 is TGTGCCAGCAGCCAAGACCGGGTGGGGCTCTATGGCTACACCTTC. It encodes CASSQDRVGLYGYTF.

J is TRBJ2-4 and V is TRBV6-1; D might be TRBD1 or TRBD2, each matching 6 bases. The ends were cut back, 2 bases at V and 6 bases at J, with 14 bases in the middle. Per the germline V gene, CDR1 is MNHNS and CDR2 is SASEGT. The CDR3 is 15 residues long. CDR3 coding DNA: TGTGCCAGCAGTGAACTGGAGGAGGGGGTAAACATTCAGTACTTC. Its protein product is CASSELEEGVNIQYF.

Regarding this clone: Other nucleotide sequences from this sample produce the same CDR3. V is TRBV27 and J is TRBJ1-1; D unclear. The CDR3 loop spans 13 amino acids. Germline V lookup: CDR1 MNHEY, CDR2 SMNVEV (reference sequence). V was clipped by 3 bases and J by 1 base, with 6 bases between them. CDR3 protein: CASSFGPNTEAFF. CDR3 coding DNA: TGTGCCAGCAGTTTCGGGCCGAACACTGAAGCTTTCTTT.

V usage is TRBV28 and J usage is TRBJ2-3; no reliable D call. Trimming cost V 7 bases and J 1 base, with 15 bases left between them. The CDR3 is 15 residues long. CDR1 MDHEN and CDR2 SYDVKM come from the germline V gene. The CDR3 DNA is TGTGCCAGCAACCACTTCACCTTTGGCACAGATACGCAGTATTTT. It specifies CASNHFTFGTDTQYF.

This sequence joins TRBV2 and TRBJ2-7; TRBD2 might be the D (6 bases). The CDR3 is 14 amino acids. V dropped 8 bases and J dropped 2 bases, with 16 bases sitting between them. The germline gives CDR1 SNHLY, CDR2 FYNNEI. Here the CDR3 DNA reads TGTGCCAGCTTTTTAATGGGGGGACCCTACGAGCAGTACTTC. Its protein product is CASFLMGGPYEQYF.

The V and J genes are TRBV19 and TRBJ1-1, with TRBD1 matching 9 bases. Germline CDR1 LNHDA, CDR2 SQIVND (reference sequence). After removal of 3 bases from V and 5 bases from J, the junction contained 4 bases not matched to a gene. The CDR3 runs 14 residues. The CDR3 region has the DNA TGTGCCAGTAGTATGACAGGGGGAATAACTGAAGCTTTCTTT. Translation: CASSMTGGITEAFF.

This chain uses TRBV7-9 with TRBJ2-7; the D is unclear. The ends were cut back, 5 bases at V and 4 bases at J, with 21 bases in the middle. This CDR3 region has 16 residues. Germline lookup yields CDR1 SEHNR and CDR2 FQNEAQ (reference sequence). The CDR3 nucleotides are TGTGCCAGCAGCGACGGAGCGCCTTCCCTCCTTTACGAGCAGTACTTC. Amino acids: CASSDGAPSLLYEQYF.

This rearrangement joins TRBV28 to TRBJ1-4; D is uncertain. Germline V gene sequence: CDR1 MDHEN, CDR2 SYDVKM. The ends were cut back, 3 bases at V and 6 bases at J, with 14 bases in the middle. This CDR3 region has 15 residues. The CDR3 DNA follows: TGTGCCAGCAGTTTCGGCGGGGTTCGAGATGAAAAACTGTTTTTT. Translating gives CASSFGGVRDEKLFF.

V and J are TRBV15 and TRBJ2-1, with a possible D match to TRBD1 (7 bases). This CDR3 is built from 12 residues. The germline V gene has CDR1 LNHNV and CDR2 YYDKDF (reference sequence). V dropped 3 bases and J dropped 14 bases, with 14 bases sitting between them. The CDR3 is CATSSELRGEFF. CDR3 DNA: TGTGCCACCAGCAGCGAACTCAGGGGGGAGTTCTTC.

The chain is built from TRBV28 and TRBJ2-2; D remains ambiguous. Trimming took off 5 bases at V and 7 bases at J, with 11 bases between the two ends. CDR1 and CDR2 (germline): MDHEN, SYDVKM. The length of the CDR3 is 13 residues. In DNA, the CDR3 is TGTGCCAGCAGTCAATGGACGGGCGGGGAGCTGTTTTTT. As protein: CASSQWTGGELFF.

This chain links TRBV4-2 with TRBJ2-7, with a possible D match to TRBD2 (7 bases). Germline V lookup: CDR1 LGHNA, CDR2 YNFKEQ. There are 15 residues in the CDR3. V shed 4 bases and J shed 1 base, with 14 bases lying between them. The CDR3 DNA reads TGTGCCAGCAGCCCGGGGGAGGGGGTTTCCTACGAGCAGTACTTC. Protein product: CASSPGEGVSYEQYF.

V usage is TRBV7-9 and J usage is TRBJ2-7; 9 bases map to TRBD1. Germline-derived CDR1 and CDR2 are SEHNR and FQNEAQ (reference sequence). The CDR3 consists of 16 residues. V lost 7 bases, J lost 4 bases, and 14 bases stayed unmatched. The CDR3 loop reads CASTQVSGTGPYEQYF. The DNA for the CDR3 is TGTGCCAGCACACAGGTTTCCGGGACAGGGCCTTACGAGCAGTACTTC. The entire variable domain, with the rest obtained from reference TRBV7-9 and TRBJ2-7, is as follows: DTGVSQNPRHKITKRGQNVTFRCDPISEHNRLYWYRQTLGQGPEFLTYFQNEAQLEKSRLLSDRFSAERPKGSFSTLEIQRTEQGDSAMYLCASTQVSGTGPYEQYFGPGTRLTVT.

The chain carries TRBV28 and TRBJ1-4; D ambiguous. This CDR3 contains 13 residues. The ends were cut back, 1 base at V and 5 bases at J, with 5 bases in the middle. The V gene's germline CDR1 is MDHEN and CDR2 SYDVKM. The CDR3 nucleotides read TGTGCCAGCAGTTTATTGCCAAATGAAAAACTGTTTTTT. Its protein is CASSLLPNEKLFF.